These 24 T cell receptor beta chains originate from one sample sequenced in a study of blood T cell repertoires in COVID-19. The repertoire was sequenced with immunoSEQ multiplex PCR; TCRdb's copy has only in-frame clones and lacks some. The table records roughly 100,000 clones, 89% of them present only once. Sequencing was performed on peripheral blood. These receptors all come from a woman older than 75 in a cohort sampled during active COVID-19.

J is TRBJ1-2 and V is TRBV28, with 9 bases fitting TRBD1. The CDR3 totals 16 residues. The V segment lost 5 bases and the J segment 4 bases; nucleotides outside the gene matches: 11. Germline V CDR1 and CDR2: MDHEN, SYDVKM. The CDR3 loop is CASSRGQGRSVYGYTF. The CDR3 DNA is TGTGCCAGCAGTCGCGGACAGGGGCGTTCAGTCTATGGCTACACCTTC.

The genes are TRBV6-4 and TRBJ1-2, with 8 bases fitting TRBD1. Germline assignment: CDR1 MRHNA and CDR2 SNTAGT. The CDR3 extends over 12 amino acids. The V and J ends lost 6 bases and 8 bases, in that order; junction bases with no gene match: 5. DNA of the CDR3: TGTGCCAGCAGCGACAGGGGCAACGGCTACACCTTC. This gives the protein CASSDRGNGYTF.

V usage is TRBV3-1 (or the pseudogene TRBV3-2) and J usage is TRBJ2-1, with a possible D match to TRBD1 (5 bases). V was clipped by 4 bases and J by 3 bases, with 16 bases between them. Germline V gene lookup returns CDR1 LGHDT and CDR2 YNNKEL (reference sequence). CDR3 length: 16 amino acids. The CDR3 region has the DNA TGTGCCAGCAGCCCACCCAGGGCACTTGGCTACAATGAGCAGTTCTTC. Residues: CASSPPRALGYNEQFF.

As DNA, the CDR3 is TGTGCCAGCACCGCTGTGGTTACAGGACGACTTAGCTACGAGCAGTACTTC. Amino acids: CASTAVVTGRLSYEQYF. The chain carries TRBV28 and TRBJ2-7; the D gene is possibly TRBD1 (5 bases). Germline CDR1 is MDHEN and CDR2 is SYDVKM. This CDR3 region has 17 residues. V gave up 7 bases and J gave up 3 bases, with 25 bases separating them.

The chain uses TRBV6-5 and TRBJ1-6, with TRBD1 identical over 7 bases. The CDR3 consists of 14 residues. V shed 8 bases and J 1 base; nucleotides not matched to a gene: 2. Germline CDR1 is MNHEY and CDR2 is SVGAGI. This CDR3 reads CASQQGSYNSPLHF. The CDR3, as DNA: TGTGCCAGCCAACAGGGGTCCTATAATTCACCCCTCCACTTT.

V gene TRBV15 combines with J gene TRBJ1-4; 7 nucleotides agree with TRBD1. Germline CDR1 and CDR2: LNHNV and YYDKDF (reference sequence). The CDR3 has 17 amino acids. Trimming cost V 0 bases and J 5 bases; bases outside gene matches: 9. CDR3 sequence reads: CATSRDYLTGLNEKLFF. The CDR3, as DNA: TGTGCCACCAGCAGAGATTACCTGACAGGGTTGAATGAAAAACTGTTTTTT. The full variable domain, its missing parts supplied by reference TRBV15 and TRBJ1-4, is DAMVIQNPRYQVTQFGKPVTLSCSQTLNHNVMYWYQQKSSQAPKLLFHYYDKDFNNEADTPDNFQSRRPNTSFCFLDIRSPGLGDTAMYLCATSRDYLTGLNEKLFFGSGTQLSVL.

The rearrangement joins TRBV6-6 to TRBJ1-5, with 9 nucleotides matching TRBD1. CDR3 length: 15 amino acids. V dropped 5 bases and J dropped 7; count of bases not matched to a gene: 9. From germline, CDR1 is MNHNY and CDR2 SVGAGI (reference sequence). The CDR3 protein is CASSRTGDPGQPQHF. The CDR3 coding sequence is TGTGCCAGCAGTCGGACAGGGGACCCGGGGCAGCCCCAGCATTTT.

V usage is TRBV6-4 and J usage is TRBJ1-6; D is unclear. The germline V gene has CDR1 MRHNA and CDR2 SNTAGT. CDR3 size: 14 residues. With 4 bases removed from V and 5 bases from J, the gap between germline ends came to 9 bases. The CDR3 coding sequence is TGTGCCAGCAGTGGCGGCTGGAATAATTCACCCCTCCACTTT. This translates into CASSGGWNNSPLHF.

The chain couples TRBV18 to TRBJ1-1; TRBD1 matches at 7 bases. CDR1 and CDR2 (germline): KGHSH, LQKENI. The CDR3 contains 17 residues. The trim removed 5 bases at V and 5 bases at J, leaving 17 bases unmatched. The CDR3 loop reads CASSSIKGPGQWTEAFF. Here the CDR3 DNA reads TGTGCCAGCTCATCCATAAAGGGACCGGGACAGTGGACTGAAGCTTTCTTT. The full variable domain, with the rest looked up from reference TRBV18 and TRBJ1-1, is NAGVMQNPRHLVRRRGQEARLRCSPMKGHSHVYWYRQLPEEGLKFMVYLQKENIIDESGMPKERFSAEFPKEGPSILRIQQVVRGDSAAYFCASSSIKGPGQWTEAFFGQGTRLTVV.

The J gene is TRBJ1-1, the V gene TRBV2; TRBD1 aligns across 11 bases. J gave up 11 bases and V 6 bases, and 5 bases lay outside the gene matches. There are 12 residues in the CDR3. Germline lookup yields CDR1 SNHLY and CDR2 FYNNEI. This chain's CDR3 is CASSGQGAGAFF. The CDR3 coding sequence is TGTGCCAGCAGCGGACAGGGGGCTGGGGCTTTCTTT. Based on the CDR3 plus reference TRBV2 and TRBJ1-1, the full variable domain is EPEVTQTPSHQVTQMGQEVILRCVPISNHLYFYWYRQILGQKVEFLVSFYNNEISEKSEIFDDQFSVERPDGSNFTLKIRSTKLEDSAMYFCASSGQGAGAFFGQGTRLTVV.

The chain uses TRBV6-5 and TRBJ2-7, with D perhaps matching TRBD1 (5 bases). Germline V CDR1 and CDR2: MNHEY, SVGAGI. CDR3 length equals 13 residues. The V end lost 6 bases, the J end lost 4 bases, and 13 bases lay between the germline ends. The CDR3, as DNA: TGTGCCAGCAGCCTCGACAGACCTTACGAGCAGTACTTC. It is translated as CASSLDRPYEQYF.

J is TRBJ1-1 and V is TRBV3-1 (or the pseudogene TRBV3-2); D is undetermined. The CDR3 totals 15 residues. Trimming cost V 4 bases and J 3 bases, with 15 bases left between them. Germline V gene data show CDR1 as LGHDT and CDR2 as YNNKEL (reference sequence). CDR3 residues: CASSPFTRWDTEAFF. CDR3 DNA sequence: TGTGCCAGCAGCCCTTTTACGCGGTGGGACACTGAAGCTTTCTTT.

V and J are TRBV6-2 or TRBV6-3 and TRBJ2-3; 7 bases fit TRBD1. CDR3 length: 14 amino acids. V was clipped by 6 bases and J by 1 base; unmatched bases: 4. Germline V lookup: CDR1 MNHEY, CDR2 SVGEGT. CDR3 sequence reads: CASSLDRGTDTQYF. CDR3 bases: TGTGCCAGCAGCCTCGACAGGGGCACAGATACGCAGTATTTT.

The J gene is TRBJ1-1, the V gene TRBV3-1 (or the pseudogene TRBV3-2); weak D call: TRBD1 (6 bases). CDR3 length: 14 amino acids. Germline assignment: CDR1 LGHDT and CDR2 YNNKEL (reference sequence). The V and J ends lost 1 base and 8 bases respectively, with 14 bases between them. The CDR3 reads CASSQVAGRGEAFF. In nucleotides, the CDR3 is TGTGCCAGCAGCCAAGTTGCAGGAAGGGGGGAAGCTTTCTTT.

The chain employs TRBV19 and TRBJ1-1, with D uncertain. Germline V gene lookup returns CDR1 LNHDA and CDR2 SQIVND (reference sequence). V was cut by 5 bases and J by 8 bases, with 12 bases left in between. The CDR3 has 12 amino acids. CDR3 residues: CASSPRRVEAFF. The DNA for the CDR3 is TGTGCCAGTAGTCCCAGGAGGGTGGAAGCTTTCTTT.

Here the CDR3 DNA reads TGTGCCACCAGCAGGGAAAGTCTAGCGGGGGTGAGGACCCAGTACTTC. Residues: CATSRESLAGVRTQYF. The chain joins TRBV15 to TRBJ2-5, with 10 positions matching TRBD2. Germline values: CDR1 LNHNV, CDR2 YYDKDF (reference sequence). V gave up 3 bases and J gave up 7 bases; unmatched junction bases: 11. The CDR3 contains 16 residues.

CDR3 nucleotide sequence: TGTGCCAGCGGGGAGGGAAATCAGCCCCAGCATTTT. Amino acids: CASGEGNQPQHF. This chain connects TRBV3-1 (or the pseudogene TRBV3-2) to TRBJ1-5, with no clear D. The length of the CDR3 is 12 residues. V dropped 8 bases and J dropped 4 bases, with 9 bases sitting between them. Germline lookup yields CDR1 LGHDT and CDR2 YNNKEL (reference sequence).

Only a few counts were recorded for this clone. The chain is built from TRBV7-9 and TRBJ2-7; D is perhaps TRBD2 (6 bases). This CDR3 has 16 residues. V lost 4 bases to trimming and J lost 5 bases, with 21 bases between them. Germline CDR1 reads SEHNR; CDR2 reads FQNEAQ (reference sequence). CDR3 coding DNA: TGTGCCAGCAGCTCCCGGGGGACTGACCCTAGCAACGAGCAGTACTTC. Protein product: CASSSRGTDPSNEQYF.

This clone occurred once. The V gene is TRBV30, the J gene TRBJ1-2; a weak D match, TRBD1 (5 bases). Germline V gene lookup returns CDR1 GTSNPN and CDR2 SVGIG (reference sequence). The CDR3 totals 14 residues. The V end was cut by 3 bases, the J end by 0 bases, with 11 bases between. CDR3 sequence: CAWRKGSSNYGYTF. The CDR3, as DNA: TGTGCCTGGAGGAAGGGGTCCTCTAACTATGGCTACACCTTC.

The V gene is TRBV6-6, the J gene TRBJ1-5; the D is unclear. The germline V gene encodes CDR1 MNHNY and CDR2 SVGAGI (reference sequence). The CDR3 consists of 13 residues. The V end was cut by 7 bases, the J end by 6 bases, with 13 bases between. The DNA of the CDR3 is TGTGCCAGCATGCCCGATTCGCGTCAGCCCCAGCATTTT. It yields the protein CASMPDSRQPQHF.

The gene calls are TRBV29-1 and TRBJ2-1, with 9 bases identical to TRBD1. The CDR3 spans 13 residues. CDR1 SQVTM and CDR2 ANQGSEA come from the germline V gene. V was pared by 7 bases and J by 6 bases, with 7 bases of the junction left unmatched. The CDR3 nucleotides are TGCAGCGGGTCGACAGGGGGAGGCAATGAGCAGTTCTTC. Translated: CSGSTGGGNEQFF.

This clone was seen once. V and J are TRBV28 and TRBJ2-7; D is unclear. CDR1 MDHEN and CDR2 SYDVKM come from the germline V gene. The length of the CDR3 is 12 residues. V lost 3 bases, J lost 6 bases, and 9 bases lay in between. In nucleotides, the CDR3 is TGTGCCAGCAGTTTTACCGGGTCCGAGCAGTACTTC. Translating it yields CASSFTGSEQYF.

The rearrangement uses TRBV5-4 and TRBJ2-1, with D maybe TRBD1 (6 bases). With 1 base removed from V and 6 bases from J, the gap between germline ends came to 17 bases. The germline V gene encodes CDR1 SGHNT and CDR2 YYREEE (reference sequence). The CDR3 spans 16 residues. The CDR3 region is CASSLLLRDTLNEQFF. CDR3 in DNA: TGTGCCAGCAGCTTGTTACTTCGGGACACCCTCAATGAGCAGTTCTTC. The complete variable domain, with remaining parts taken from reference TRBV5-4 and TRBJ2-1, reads ETGVTQSPTHLIKTRGQQVTLRCSSQSGHNTVSWYQQALGQGPQFIFQYYREEENGRGNFPPRFSGLQFPNYSSELNVNALELDDSALYLCASSLLLRDTLNEQFFGPGTRLTVL.

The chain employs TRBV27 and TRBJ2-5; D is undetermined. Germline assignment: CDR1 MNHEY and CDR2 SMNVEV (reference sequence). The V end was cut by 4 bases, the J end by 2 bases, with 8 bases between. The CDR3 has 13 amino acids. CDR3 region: CASSSYIQETQYF. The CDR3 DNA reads TGTGCCAGCAGTTCCTATATTCAAGAGACCCAGTACTTC.